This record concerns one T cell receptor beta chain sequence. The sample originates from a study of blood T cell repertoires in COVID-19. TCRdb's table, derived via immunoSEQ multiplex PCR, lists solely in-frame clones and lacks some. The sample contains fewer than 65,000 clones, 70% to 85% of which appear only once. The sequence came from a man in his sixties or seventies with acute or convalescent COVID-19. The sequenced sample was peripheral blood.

CDR3 bases: TGTGCCAGCAGCCCCTATCGGGGGGAGCTGTTTTTT. Encoded protein: CASSPYRGELFF. The chain employs TRBV3-1 (or the pseudogene TRBV3-2) and TRBJ2-2; D remains ambiguous. This CDR3 has 12 amino acids. Germline CDR1 and CDR2: LGHDT and YNNKEL (reference sequence). The V end was cut by 4 bases, the J end by 8 bases, with 8 bases between.